These T cell receptor beta chains were read from a single sample in a study of neurological immune-mediated disorders. TCRdb recomputed calls from the 5' RACE reads with MiXCR, one row per CDR3 protein. The sample has more than 40,000 distinct CDR3 sequences, roughly 13% seen once. The sample consisted of PBMCs. Receptors originate from a male donor with HTLV-1-associated myelopathy (HAM/TSP). Each CDR3 is given with its conserved first and last residue. The D gene is left open where the match is weak. Some rows mark clone size as missing; the rest say once, few, many or name a class of expanded clone.

TRBJ2-7	-	many	TRBV6-4	TGTGCCAGCAGTGCCCGGGGATACTACGAGCAGTACTTC	CASSARGYYEQYF
TRBJ2-5	-	many	TRBV29-1	TGCAGCGTTGAATGGGCGCCCCGGGAGACCCAGTACTTC	CSVEWAPRETQYF
TRBJ2-5	TRBD2	many	TRBV7-2	TGTGCCAGCAGCTTAGCGGGGGGGTACCAAGAGACCCAGTACTTC	CASSLAGGYQETQYF
TRBJ2-2	-	-	TRBV7-2	TGTGCCACCAGCTCCAGACCACCTGGTACCGGGGAGCTGTTTTTT	CATSSRPPGTGELFF
TRBJ1-1	-	many	TRBV5-1	TGCGCCAGCAGCTTGGCGAGGGGGAGAACTGAAGCTTTCTTT	CASSLARGRTEAFF
TRBJ2-7	-	many	TRBV20-1	TGCAGTGCTAGGGGCCAGTTAGAGGATTACGAGCAGTACTTC	CSARGQLEDYEQYF
TRBJ2-1	TRBD2	many	TRBV20-1	TGCAGTGCTAGAGTGGGCAGACTAGCGGGGGGGTTTGGCAATGAGCAGTTCTTC	CSARVGRLAGGFGNEQFF
TRBJ1-1	TRBD1	many	TRBV29-1	TGCAGCATACTGACAGGGGAAAGGAACACTGAAGCTTTCTTT	CSILTGERNTEAFF
TRBJ1-1	-	many	TRBV21-1	TGTGCCAGCAGCAAAGGGGAAGGGACAGGCGTCAACACTGAAGCTTTCTTT	CASSKGEGTGVNTEAFF
TRBJ1-4	-	many	TRBV7-9	TGTGCCAGCAGCTTAGATCGGGGAAAACTGTTTTTT	CASSLDRGKLFF
TRBJ1-3	-	many	TRBV18	TGTGCCAGCTCACCAGCTCCGGGGGCAACTGGAAACACCATATATTTT	CASSPAPGATGNTIYF
TRBJ2-7	TRBD1	many	TRBV7-8	TGTGCCAGCAGCTTCAGACAGGGTCCTCTGCTCGAGCAGTACTTC	CASSFRQGPLLEQYF
TRBJ2-5	TRBD2	many	TRBV7-6	TGTGCCAGCAGCTTAGTACTAGCGGGGGAATTTCGAGAGACCCAGTACTTC	CASSLVLAGEFRETQYF
TRBJ1-2	-	many	TRBV6-5	TGTGCCACCCAGTCACGGACCGGGAAATATGGCTACACCTTC	CATQSRTGKYGYTF
TRBJ2-1	-	many	TRBV5-1	TGCGCCAGCAGCTTGGGGTCCGGGGGCCCCTTGGGCAATGAGCAGTTCTTC	CASSLGSGGPLGNEQFF
TRBJ1-5	-	many	TRBV7-2	TGTGCCAGCACCCCGGGGAATCAGCCCCAGCATTTT	CASTPGNQPQHF
TRBJ1-5	-	many	TRBV6-1	TGTGCCAGCAGTGAAAGCTCCGCCAGAAACAATCAGCCCCAGCATTTT	CASSESSARNNQPQHF
TRBJ2-2	-	few	TRBV6-5	TGTGCCAGCAGAGCATACAGGGTGTCCGGGGAGCTGTTTTTT	CASRAYRVSGELFF
TRBJ2-5	-	few	TRBV7-9	TGTGCCAGCAGCCCTTCCGGAAGTCAAGAGACCCAGTACTTC	CASSPSGSQETQYF
TRBJ2-3	-	many	TRBV9	TGTGCCAGCAGCGCTAAGGAGACAGATACGCAGTATTTT	CASSAKETDTQYF
TRBJ1-1	TRBD1	many	TRBV7-2	TGTGCCAGCAGCTTAGTTAGGGACAGGGAAGCTTTCTTT	CASSLVRDREAFF
TRBJ1-1	-	medium-sized	TRBV5-5	TGTGCCAGCAGCTTGGAATCCCGGGACTTGTCTTTCTTT	CASSLESRDLSFF
TRBJ1-1	-	many	TRBV11-2	TGTGCCAGCAGCCCCCGCTTAGGGAGCACTGAAGCTTTCTTT	CASSPRLGSTEAFF
TRBJ2-7	TRBD2	-	TRBV12-3/TRBV12-4	TGTGCCAGCAGTGGACTAGCGGGGGGTTACTACGAGCAGTACTTC	CASSGLAGGYYEQYF
TRBJ2-3	-	many	TRBV28	TGTGCCAGCAGTACGGACAGCCCCAAGCAGTATTTT	CASSTDSPKQYF
TRBJ2-7	TRBD1	many	TRBV15	TGTGCCACCAGCAGAGTCACATCCGGGACAGGGCTCGAGCAGTACTTC	CATSRVTSGTGLEQYF
TRBJ1-2	-	-	TRBV20-1	TGCAGTGCTAGAGATCAAGAGGCTCCCGTTGATGGCTACACCTTC	CSARDQEAPVDGYTF
TRBJ2-1	-	many	TRBV2	TGTGCCAGCAGTCAACCGGGGGACAATGAGCAGTTCTTC	CASSQPGDNEQFF
TRBJ1-5	TRBD1	-	TRBV5-1	TGCGCCAGCAGTCCCCAGGGGGCGGGACAGCCCCAGCATTTT	CASSPQGAGQPQHF
TRBJ2-2	-	many	TRBV11-2	TGTGCCAGCAGCCGCAACGATGCCCGGGGGACCGGGGAGCTGTTTTTT	CASSRNDARGTGELFF
TRBJ1-5	TRBD1	many	TRBV5-1	TGCGCCAGCAGCCCGACAGGGGTGAACAATCAGCCCCAGCATTTT	CASSPTGVNNQPQHF
TRBJ2-2	-	many	TRBV6-2/TRBV6-3	TGTGCCAGCAGTTACTCAGGATTGGGGAACACCGGGGAGCTGTTTTTT	CASSYSGLGNTGELFF
TRBJ1-5	-	many	TRBV7-9	TGTGCCAGCAGCCGCAGCGAGGGTGGAATTGAGCCCCAGCATTTT	CASSRSEGGIEPQHF
TRBJ1-1	-	many	TRBV5-1	TGCGCCAGCAGCCCCCGGGACCCGAACACTGAAGCTTTCTTT	CASSPRDPNTEAFF
TRBJ1-2	TRBD1	many	TRBV9	TGTGCCAGCAGCACTGGGAGGGACAGGGGATATGGCTACACCTTC	CASSTGRDRGYGYTF
TRBJ1-2	-	many	TRBV3-1	TGTGCCAGCTGGGGGTCAGAACAGAACTATGGCTACACCTTC	CASWGSEQNYGYTF
TRBJ1-1	TRBD1	many	TRBV5-1	TGCGCCAGCAGCCTCGGGACAGGCTTGAACACTGAAGCTTTCTTT	CASSLGTGLNTEAFF
TRBJ2-3	-	-	TRBV7-9	TGTGCCATCAGCCAAACAGGGTCAGATACGCAGTATTTT	CAISQTGSDTQYF
TRBJ2-3	-	many	TRBV5-1	TGCGCCAGCAGCTTGCTATCAGAAGTCACAGATACGCAGTATTTT	CASSLLSEVTDTQYF
TRBJ2-1	-	-	TRBV11-2	TGTGCCAGCAGCTTGCTGGGGGGCCAGTATTACGGTGGTGAGCAGTTCTTC	CASSLLGGQYYGGEQFF
TRBJ1-2	-	many	TRBV5-1	TGCGCCAGCAGCGCTCAGGGTGACGGCTACACCTTC	CASSAQGDGYTF
TRBJ2-7	-	many	TRBV10-3	TGTGCCATCAGCGCGGCGGAGGAGGGGGAGCAGTACTTC	CAISAAEEGEQYF
TRBJ1-2	-	many	TRBV12-3/TRBV12-4	TGTGCCAGCAGTTTTTGGGCCTCTGGCTACACCTTC	CASSFWASGYTF
TRBJ1-6	-	many	TRBV28	TGTGCCAGCAGGAGGGGTAACCTCCACTTT	CASRRGNLHF
TRBJ2-5	-	many	TRBV14	TGTGCCAGCAGTCTTCACAAGGAATTCCGCCCCCAGTACTTC	CASSLHKEFRPQYF
TRBJ1-1	-	-	TRBV29-1	TGCAGCGTTCTCCGGGGGTGTCAAATGGGAGCTTTCTTT	CSVLRGCQMGAFF
TRBJ1-2	-	many	TRBV2	TGTGCCAGCAGTGCCACAGCTAACTATGGCTACACCTTC	CASSATANYGYTF
TRBJ2-3	-	-	TRBV18	TGTGCCAGCTCACCTGGTAGGGCCCCAGATACGCAGTATTTT	CASSPGRAPDTQYF